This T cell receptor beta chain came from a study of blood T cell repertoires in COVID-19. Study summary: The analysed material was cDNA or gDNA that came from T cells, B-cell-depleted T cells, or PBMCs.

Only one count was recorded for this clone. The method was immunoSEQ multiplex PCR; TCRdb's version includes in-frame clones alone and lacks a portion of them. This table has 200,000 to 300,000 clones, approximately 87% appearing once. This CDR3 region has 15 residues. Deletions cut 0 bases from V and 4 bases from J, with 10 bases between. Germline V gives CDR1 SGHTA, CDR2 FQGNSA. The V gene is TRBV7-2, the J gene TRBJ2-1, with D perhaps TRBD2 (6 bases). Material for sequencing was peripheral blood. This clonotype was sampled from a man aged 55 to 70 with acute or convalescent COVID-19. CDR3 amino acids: CASSLAGGQYNEQFF. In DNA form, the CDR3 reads TGTGCCAGCAGCTTAGCGGGAGGCCAATACAATGAGCAGTTCTTC.